This TCR beta chain is drawn from a study of blood T cell repertoires in COVID-19. Study in general: Samples of COVID-19 (acute and convalescent) were obtained from the United States, Italy and Spain. PBMCs, B-cell-depleted T cells, or T cells were the source of the cDNA or gDNA that made up the material.

Original processing methods: Scientists estimated how many nucleated cells there were by amplifying reference gene primers. Clones were read by immunoSEQ multiplex PCR, and TCRdb kept only the in-frame ones, dropping some. The V and J calls and clone size were taken over from that table, and D and trimming were inferred from the DNA. The sample includes roughly 440,000 clones, approximately 88% of them seen just once. Enrolled during active infection, Seattle patients were then followed longitudinally. There are 14 residues in the CDR3. Trimming cost V 4 bases and J 0 bases, with 7 bases left between them. CDR1 is SGHRS, CDR2 YFSETQ, per germline.

The rearrangement joins TRBV5-1 to TRBJ1-4; TRBD1 is a possible D gene (5 bases). The sample taken for sequencing was peripheral blood. This receptor was taken from a woman aged 50 to 65 with COVID-19, enrolled during active disease. The CDR3 DNA follows: TGCGCCAGCAGCCAGGGATCAACTAATGAAAAACTGTTTTTT. This sequence encodes CASSQGSTNEKLFF.